The 23 T cell receptor beta chains below all came from one sample that was sequenced in a study of T cells in Graves' hyperthyroidism and ophthalmopathy. Researchers amplified the TCR beta CDR3 regions from RNA transcripts. Using the HTBI primer set, a first-round RT-PCR was run on the TCR CDR3. In TCRdb, the multiplex PCR reads were re-called with MiXCR into one record per CDR3 protein. There are approximately 560,000 distinct CDR3 sequences in the sample; under 60% occur only once, and about 7.9% lies in the top ten. Input material: peripheral blood or thyroid tissue (not recorded which). The receptors here all came from a woman between 18 and 30 years old with Graves' hyperthyroidism.

The chain employs TRBV20-1 and TRBJ2-7, with 9 bases that match TRBD2. CDR1 and CDR2 from the germline V gene are DFQATT and SNEGSKA (reference sequence). CDR3 length equals 13 residues. The trim removed 7 bases at V and 4 bases at J, leaving 8 bases unmatched. The CDR3 reads CSGQIAGVYEQYF. CDR3 nucleotide sequence: TGCAGTGGACAGATAGCGGGAGTTTACGAGCAGTACTTC.

The chain has TRBV29-1 and TRBJ2-7, with D maybe TRBD1 (7 bases). CDR1 and CDR2 from the germline V gene are SQVTM and ANQGSEA. The CDR3 is 14 residues long. Trimming removed 5 bases from V and 2 bases from J, with 16 bases in between. The CDR3 DNA reads TGCAGCGTTCCACCCCAGGGGGAGGCCTACGAGCAGTACTTC. Translated: CSVPPQGEAYEQYF.

The chain is built from TRBV5-4 and TRBJ2-5, with D unresolved. With 1 base removed from V and 5 bases from J, the gap between germline ends came to 12 bases. The CDR3 has 14 amino acids. Germline-derived CDR1 and CDR2 are SGHNT and YYREEE (reference sequence). The CDR3: CASSLSPLGETQYF. The CDR3 DNA reads as TGTGCCAGCAGCTTGAGCCCGCTGGGGGAGACCCAGTACTTC.

About this clonotype itself: The conserved closing phenylalanine or tryptophan is absent in this CDR3, likely reflecting a read error. The DNA is left out, because the CDR3 cannot be placed on it with certainty; the CDR3 is given as TCRdb lists it. V gene TRBV7-9 combines with J gene TRBJ1-4; the table's D call TRBD1 went unverified against the DNA. The CDR3 length is 13 residues, termini included. Germline V lookup: CDR1 SEHNR, CDR2 FQNEAQ (reference sequence). The CDR3 sequence is CASSSGQGVQMDY.

The chain links TRBV7-2 to TRBJ1-4; no firm D call. With 3 bases removed from V and 7 bases from J, the gap between germline ends came to 15 bases. Germline CDR1 SGHTA, CDR2 FQGNSA. The CDR3 covers 15 residues. The CDR3 DNA reads TGTGCCAGCAGCTTCGCGGGGAATCCGGCTGAAAAACTGTTTTTT. Amino acids: CASSFAGNPAEKLFF.

In regard to this clonotype: Possible read error: a much larger clone is one base away. The chain employs TRBV24-1 and TRBJ2-5; no reliable D call. Germline V CDR1 and CDR2: KGHDR, SFDVKD. The CDR3 has 13 amino acids. V was clipped by 2 bases and J by 1 base, with 4 bases between them. The CDR3 protein is CATSDSTQETQYF. CDR3 sequence (DNA): TGTGCCACCAGTGATTCCACCCAAGAGACCCAGTACTTC.

This clonotype was observed a few times. V usage is TRBV7-9 and J usage is TRBJ1-5, with D maybe TRBD1 (6 bases). V lost 5 bases and J 6 bases, leaving 14 bases between the germline ends. This CDR3 has 14 amino acids. The V gene's germline CDR1 is SEHNR and CDR2 FQNEAQ (reference sequence). CDR3 sequence reads: CASSPPGASQPQHF. The CDR3 DNA reads TGTGCCAGCAGCCCCCCAGGGGCAAGTCAGCCCCAGCATTTT.

To note about this clonotype: An end of the junction does not agree with germline; a read error may underlie this. This chain joins TRBV7-9 and TRBJ2-7; 9 bases align to TRBD2. Germline CDR1 and CDR2: SEHNR and FQNEAQ (reference sequence). The CDR3 is made up of 13 amino acids. The CDR3 DNA follows: TGTGCCAACAGCTATAGCGGGAGTTTAGAGCAGTACTTC. This gives the protein CANSYSGSLEQYF. The full variable domain, with the rest looked up from reference TRBV7-9 and TRBJ2-7, is DTGVSQNPRHKITKRGQNVTFRCDPISEHNRLYWYRQTLGQGPEFLTYFQNEAQLEKSRLLSDRFSAERPKGSFSTLEIQRTEQGDSAMYLCANSYSGSLEQYFGPGTRLTVT.

This clonotype was observed a handful of times. The chain is built from TRBV2 and TRBJ2-7, with D maybe TRBD1 (5 bases). Germline CDR1 reads SNHLY; CDR2 reads FYNNEI. The CDR3 is 14 residues long. The V gene lost 2 bases and the J gene lost 1 base, with 9 bases spanning the gap. The CDR3 coding sequence is TGTGCCAGCAGTGAAAGGACAACTTCCTACGAGCAGTACTTC. Amino acid sequence: CASSERTTSYEQYF.

The gene calls are TRBV4-1 and TRBJ1-1; no clear D. The ends were cut back, 1 base at V and 3 bases at J, with 12 bases in the middle. CDR3 length: 15 residues. Germline CDR1 reads MGHRA; CDR2 reads YSYEKL. The CDR3, as DNA: TGCGCCAGCAGCCAAGCTACTGGGCAGGACACTGAAGCTTTCTTT. Protein sequence: CASSQATGQDTEAFF.

This clonotype has at least ten counts. It may be a read error: a sequence one base away is much more abundant. The chain carries TRBV7-2 and TRBJ2-5; 8 bases line up with TRBD2. There are 14 residues in the CDR3. Unmatched junction bases numbered 1, after V lost 1 base and J lost 3 bases. The germline CDR1 and CDR2 sequences are SGHTA and FQGNSA. CDR3 coding DNA: TGTGCCAGCAGCTTAGAACTAGCGGAAGAGACCCAGTACTTC. Its protein product is CASSLELAEETQYF. The whole variable domain, remainder taken from reference TRBV7-2 and TRBJ2-5, is GAGVSQSPSNKVTEKGKDVELRCDPISGHTALYWYRQSLGQGLEFLIYFQGNSAPDKSGLPSDRFSAERTGGSVSTLTIQRTQQEDSAVYLCASSLELAEETQYFGPGTRLLVL.

The J gene is TRBJ2-5, the V gene TRBV15; weak D call: TRBD2 (5 bases). CDR3 size: 16 residues. CDR1 and CDR2 (germline): LNHNV, YYDKDF (reference sequence). The ends were cut back, 3 bases at V and 2 bases at J, with 16 bases in the middle. CDR3 nucleotide sequence: TGTGCCACCAGCAGCCAAGATCCGGGATTACAAGAGACCCAGTACTTC. Residues: CATSSQDPGLQETQYF. The variable domain in full, completed from reference TRBV15 and TRBJ2-5, reads DAMVIQNPRYQVTQFGKPVTLSCSQTLNHNVMYWYQQKSSQAPKLLFHYYDKDFNNEADTPDNFQSRRPNTSFCFLDIRSPGLGDTAMYLCATSSQDPGLQETQYFGPGTRLLVL.

The chain is built from TRBV5-1 and TRBJ2-5; D is unclear. The CDR3 loop spans 15 amino acids. The germline gives CDR1 SGHRS, CDR2 YFSETQ. V was cut by 7 bases and J by 5 bases, with 21 bases left in between. The CDR3 nucleotides are TGCGCCAGCGCCCAGGATCCAGCCCTGGTGGAGACCCAGTACTTC. It yields the protein CASAQDPALVETQYF.

This rearrangement joins TRBV19 to TRBJ2-7; 9 nucleotides align to TRBD2. The CDR3 extends over 14 amino acids. The germline V gene encodes CDR1 LNHDA and CDR2 SQIVND (reference sequence). V lost 3 bases, J lost 4 bases, and 4 bases stayed unmatched. CDR3 nucleotides: TGTGCCAGTAGTATGGGTAGCGGGAGTTACGAGCAGTACTTC. Protein product: CASSMGSGSYEQYF.

The chain joins TRBV29-1 to TRBJ1-1; D call uncertain. The germline CDR1 and CDR2 sequences are SQVTM and ANQGSEA. There are 16 residues in the CDR3. Trimming stripped 4 bases from V and 7 bases from J, with 25 bases between. CDR3: CSVAPLSGREMVEAFF. In DNA form, the CDR3 reads TGCAGCGTTGCCCCCCTCTCCGGGAGGGAAATGGTTGAAGCTTTCTTT. Supplemented by reference TRBV29-1 and TRBJ1-1, the full variable domain reads SAVISQKPSRDICQRGTSLTIQCQVDSQVTMMFWYRQQPGQSLTLIATANQGSEATYESGFVIDKFPISRPNLTFSTLTVSNMSPEDSSIYLCSVAPLSGREMVEAFFGQGTRLTVV.

This clonotype was counted many times. The rearrangement joins TRBV29-1 to TRBJ2-5; a possible D gene is TRBD2 (5 bases). The length of the CDR3 is 11 residues. Germline lookup yields CDR1 SQVTM and CDR2 ANQGSEA. Deletions cut 6 bases from V and 5 bases from J, with 10 bases between. CDR3 in amino acids: CSVRELETQYF. CDR3 DNA: TGCAGCGTGAGGGAGCTCGAGACCCAGTACTTC.

Ten or more counts support this clonotype. V and J are TRBV25-1 and TRBJ2-7; the D gene is possibly TRBD1 (6 bases). The length of the CDR3 is 14 residues. Germline values: CDR1 MGHDK, CDR2 SYGVNS. Trimming took 3 bases from V and 1 from J, leaving 10 bases between them. This CDR3 reads CASSDLGQSYEQYF. The DNA for the CDR3 is TGTGCCAGCAGTGATCTTGGACAGTCCTACGAGCAGTACTTC.

On this clonotype: Being one base from a much bigger clone, this may be a read error. The genes are TRBV7-6 and TRBJ2-7; possible D gene TRBD2, 6 bases. Germline-derived CDR1 and CDR2 are SGHVS and FNYEAQ. The CDR3 is 13 residues long. Trimming left V 1 base short and J 7 bases short, with 11 bases between. The CDR3 DNA sequence: TGTGCCAGCAGCTTAGGACTAGACCTTGAGCAGTACTTC. It encodes CASSLGLDLEQYF.

Comments on this clonotype: The junction does not match germline at one end; this may be a read error. The chain uses TRBV10-2 and TRBJ1-1; D is unresolved. CDR1 and CDR2 (germline): WSHSY, SAAADI. The CDR3 loop spans 15 amino acids. CDR3 residues: CASSLHGLGNTEAFF. DNA for the CDR3: TGTGCCAGCAGTTTACATGGACTGGGAAACACTGAAGCTTTCTTT.

J is TRBJ1-4 and V is TRBV29-1; maybe TRBD1 (5 bases). This CDR3 region has 14 residues. The germline V and J ends were trimmed by 8 bases and 7 bases, with 20 bases remaining between them. Germline-derived CDR1 and CDR2 are SQVTM and ANQGSEA. The CDR3 region has the DNA TGCAGCTCATCCCAAAGGGGAACCGGTGAAAAACTGTTTTTT. It translates to CSSSQRGTGEKLFF. The entire variable domain, with the rest obtained from reference TRBV29-1 and TRBJ1-4, is as follows: SAVISQKPSRDICQRGTSLTIQCQVDSQVTMMFWYRQQPGQSLTLIATANQGSEATYESGFVIDKFPISRPNLTFSTLTVSNMSPEDSSIYLCSSSQRGTGEKLFFGSGTQLSVL.

There are many counts of this clonotype. The CDR3 reads CATSDSGLQPQHF. CDR3 bases: TGTGCCACCAGTGATTCGGGGCTCCAGCCCCAGCATTTT. The chain is built from TRBV24-1 and TRBJ1-5; TRBD1 is a possible D gene (5 bases). The CDR3 has 13 residues. Germline assignment: CDR1 KGHDR and CDR2 SFDVKD. Trimming pared 2 bases from V and 7 bases from J, leaving 8 bases between.

This clonotype was detected once. The genes are TRBV29-1 and TRBJ1-3, with 7 bases aligning to TRBD1. CDR1 and CDR2 (germline): SQVTM, ANQGSEA. CDR3 length equals 13 residues. V trimming: 6 bases; J trimming: 8 bases; junction bases outside the gene matches: 10. The CDR3 coding sequence is TGCAGCGTAGTGTCAGGGGGTCTGGACACCATATATTTT. The encoded protein is CSVVSGGLDTIYF.

This clonotype was detected ten times or more. The chain has TRBV2 and TRBJ1-1; D unclear. V was clipped by 4 bases and J by 4 bases, with 13 bases between them. CDR3 length: 14 amino acids. Germline V gene sequence: CDR1 SNHLY, CDR2 FYNNEI. CDR3 bases: TGTGCCAGCAGTGTCGTCAGCGGATTCACTGAAGCTTTCTTT. This translates into CASSVVSGFTEAFF.